This T cell receptor beta chain was captured in a study of blood T cell repertoires in COVID-19. Sequencing used immunoSEQ multiplex PCR; TCRdb keeps in-frame clones, though not all of them. This repertoire shows 250,000 or so clones, 75% to 90% found once; its top ten account for about 4%. The CDR3 is 17 amino acids. V lost 1 base and J lost 2; bases outside the gene matches: 8. CDR1 is LGHNT and CDR2 is FRNRAP in the germline V gene. This sequence joins TRBV12-5 and TRBJ2-3; 8 nucleotides line up with TRBD2. The TCR sequence derives from a woman in her thirties who had been exposed to COVID-19. What was sequenced was PBMCs or T cells enriched from blood (not recorded which). The CDR3 DNA follows: TGTGCTAGTGGTTTGGGGACTAGCAGGGAAGTCACAGATACGCAGTATTTT. It encodes CASGLGTSREVTDTQYF.